This T cell receptor beta chain was recorded in a study of blood T cell repertoires in COVID-19. Overall study: Material from acute and convalescent COVID-19 was sourced from the United States, Italy and Spain. Sample material is recorded as cDNA or gDNA derived from T cells, B-cell-depleted T cells, or PBMCs.

Germline V gene sequence: CDR1 ENHRY, CDR2 SYGVKD. CDR3 size: 17 residues. V shed 0 bases and J shed 3 bases, with 16 bases lying between them. This clone was found once. Original analysis: Reference gene primer amplification in the assay estimated nucleated cell counts. Data came from immunoSEQ multiplex PCR; TCRdb stores just in-frame clones and leaves some out. That table furnishes V, J and clone size, whereas the DNA furnished D and trimming. Among 100,000 to 120,000 clones listed, just over 85% were seen once. The TCR sequence derives from a human donor in a cohort sampled during active COVID-19. The chain uses TRBV10-3 and TRBJ2-3; D perhaps matches TRBD2 (5 bases). What was sequenced was peripheral blood. Written as DNA, the CDR3 is TGTGCCATCAGTGAGTCGAACGACTATCTTCAGACAGATACGCAGTATTTT. Its translation is CAISESNDYLQTDTQYF.